Below are 4 T cell receptor beta chains sequenced from a single sample in a study of blood T cell repertoires in COVID-19. Repertoires were generated with immunoSEQ multiplex PCR, while TCRdb's copy carries only in-frame clones and drops some. The sample holds roughly 500,000 clones; 85% to 90% are singletons and the top ten take about 0.91%. The sample was peripheral blood. These receptors originate from a man aged 18 to 30 with COVID-19, enrolled during active disease.

In this sample, this clone turned up a few times. The rearrangement uses TRBV7-9 and TRBJ2-5, with 11 bases that match TRBD2. CDR3 size: 17 residues. Germline V lookup: CDR1 SEHNR, CDR2 FQNEAQ (reference sequence). V lost 5 bases, J lost 5 bases, and 13 bases stayed unmatched. The CDR3, as DNA: TGTGCCAGCAGCCACTCTAGCGGGGGGTTACTGTGGGAGACCCAGTACTTC. It translates to CASSHSSGGLLWETQYF.

This chain joins TRBV24-1 and TRBJ2-7; TRBD1 aligns across 8 bases. The junction had 12 bases not matched to a gene; V was cut back by 4 bases and J by 5 bases. The CDR3 has 16 amino acids. CDR1 and CDR2 (germline): KGHDR, SFDVKD. The CDR3 DNA reads TGTGCCACCAGTGACTACCAACGGACAGGGCTACACGAGCAGTACTTC. Amino acids: CATSDYQRTGLHEQYF.

The table lists this clone with a count of one. The chain uses TRBV18 and TRBJ1-2, with D maybe TRBD1 (5 bases). Deletions cut 3 bases from V and 4 bases from J, with 12 bases between. The CDR3 runs 14 residues. CDR1 KGHSH and CDR2 LQKENI come from the germline V gene. The CDR3 nucleotides are TGTGCCAGCTCACCGGGGGGTTTGGGCTATGGCTACACCTTC. Residues: CASSPGGLGYGYTF.

The chain recombines TRBV4-2 with TRBJ2-1; a possible D gene is TRBD1 (6 bases). This CDR3 contains 17 residues. V was shortened by 4 bases and J by 4 bases, with 20 bases between the two germline ends. Germline V gives CDR1 LGHNA, CDR2 YNFKEQ. The CDR3 protein is CASSPIPLTGKYNEQFF. The CDR3 nucleotides are TGTGCCAGCAGCCCTATCCCCTTGACAGGCAAGTACAATGAGCAGTTCTTC.